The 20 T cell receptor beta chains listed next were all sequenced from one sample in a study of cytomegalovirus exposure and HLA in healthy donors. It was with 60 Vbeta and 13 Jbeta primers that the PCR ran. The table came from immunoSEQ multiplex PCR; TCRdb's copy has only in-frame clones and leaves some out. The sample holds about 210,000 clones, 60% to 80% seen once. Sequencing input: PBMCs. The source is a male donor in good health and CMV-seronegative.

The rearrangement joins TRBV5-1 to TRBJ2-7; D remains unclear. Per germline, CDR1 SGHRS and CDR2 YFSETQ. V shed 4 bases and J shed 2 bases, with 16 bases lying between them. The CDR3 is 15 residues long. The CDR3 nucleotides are TGCGCCAGCAGCCCCACCCGCCCAGTAACCTACGAGCAGTACTTC. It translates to CASSPTRPVTYEQYF.

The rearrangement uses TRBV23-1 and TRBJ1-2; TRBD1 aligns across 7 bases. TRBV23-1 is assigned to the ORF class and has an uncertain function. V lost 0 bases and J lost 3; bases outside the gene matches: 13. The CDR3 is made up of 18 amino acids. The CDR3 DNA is TGCGCCAGCAGTCAATCTCGGGGGACAGATAGCCATCACTATGGCTACACCTTC. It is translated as CASSQSRGTDSHHYGYTF.

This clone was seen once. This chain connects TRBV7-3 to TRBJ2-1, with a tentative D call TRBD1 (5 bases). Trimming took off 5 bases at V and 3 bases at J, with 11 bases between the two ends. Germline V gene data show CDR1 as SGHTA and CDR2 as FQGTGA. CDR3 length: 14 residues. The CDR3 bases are TGTGCCAGCAGCGATCCGACAGTCTACAATGAGCAGTTCTTC. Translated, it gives CASSDPTVYNEQFF.

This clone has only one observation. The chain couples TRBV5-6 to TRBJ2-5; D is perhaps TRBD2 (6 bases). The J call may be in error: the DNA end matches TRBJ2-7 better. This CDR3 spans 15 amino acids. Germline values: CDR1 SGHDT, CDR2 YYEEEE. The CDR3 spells CASSLAGTTTYEQYF. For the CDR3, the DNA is TGTGCCAGCAGCCTCGCGGGGACCACGACCTACGAGCAGTACTTC.

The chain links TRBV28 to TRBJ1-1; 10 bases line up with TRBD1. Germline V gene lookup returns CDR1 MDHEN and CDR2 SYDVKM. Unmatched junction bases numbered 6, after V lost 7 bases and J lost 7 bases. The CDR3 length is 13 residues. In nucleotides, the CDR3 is TGTGCCAGCAAGACAGGGGGCGAGGTTGAAGCTTTCTTT. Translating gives CASKTGGEVEAFF.

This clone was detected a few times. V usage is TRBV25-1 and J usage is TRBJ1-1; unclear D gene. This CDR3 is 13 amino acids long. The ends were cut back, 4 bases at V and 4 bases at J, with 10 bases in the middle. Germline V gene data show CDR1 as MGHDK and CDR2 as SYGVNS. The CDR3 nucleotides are TGTGCCAGCAGTGCCCCGGGGTTCACTGAAGCTTTCTTT. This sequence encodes CASSAPGFTEAFF. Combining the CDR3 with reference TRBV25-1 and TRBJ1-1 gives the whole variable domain EADIYQTPRYLVIGTGKKITLECSQTMGHDKMYWYQQDPGMELHLIHYSYGVNSTEKGDLSSESTVSRIRTEHFPLTLESARPSHTSQYLCASSAPGFTEAFFGQGTRLTVV.

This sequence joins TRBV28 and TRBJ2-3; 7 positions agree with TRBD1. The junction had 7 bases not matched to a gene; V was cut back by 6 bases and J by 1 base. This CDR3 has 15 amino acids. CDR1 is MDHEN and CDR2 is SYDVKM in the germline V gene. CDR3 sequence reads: CASRNLGQGTDTQYF. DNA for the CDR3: TGTGCCAGCAGGAATTTAGGACAGGGCACAGATACGCAGTATTTT.

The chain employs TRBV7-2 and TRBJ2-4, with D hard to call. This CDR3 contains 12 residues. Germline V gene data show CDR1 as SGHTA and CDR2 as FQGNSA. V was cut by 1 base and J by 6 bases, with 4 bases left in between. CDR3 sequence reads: CASSLGANIQYF. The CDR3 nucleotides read TGTGCCAGCAGCTTAGGAGCAAACATTCAGTACTTC.

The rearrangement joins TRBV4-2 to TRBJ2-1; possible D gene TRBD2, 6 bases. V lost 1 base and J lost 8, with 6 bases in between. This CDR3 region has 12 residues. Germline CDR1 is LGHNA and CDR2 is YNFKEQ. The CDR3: CASSQAGDEQFF. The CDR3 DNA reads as TGTGCCAGCAGCCAAGCGGGGGATGAGCAGTTCTTC.

The CDR3 is CASSLIGVYEQYF. The CDR3 coding sequence is TGTGCCAGCAGCCTGATCGGAGTCTACGAGCAGTACTTC. The chain recombines TRBV5-8 with TRBJ2-7, with D unresolved. V dropped 4 bases and J dropped 3 bases, with 11 bases sitting between them. CDR1 is SGHTS and CDR2 is YDEGEE in the germline V gene. CDR3 length: 13 amino acids.

The CDR3 DNA follows: TGCGCCAGCAGCCGACAGCGGGAGGCACTCGATGAGCAGTTCTTC. This translates into CASSRQREALDEQFF. This chain links TRBV5-1 with TRBJ2-1; 9 bases align to TRBD2. Trimming cost V 4 bases and J 8 bases; bases outside gene matches: 10. From germline, CDR1 is SGHRS and CDR2 YFSETQ. CDR3 length: 15 amino acids.

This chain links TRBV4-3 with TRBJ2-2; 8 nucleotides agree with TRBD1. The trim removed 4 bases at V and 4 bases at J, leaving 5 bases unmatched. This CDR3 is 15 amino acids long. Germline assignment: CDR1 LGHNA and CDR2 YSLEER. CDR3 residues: CASSLGTGLTGELFF. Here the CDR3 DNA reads TGCGCCAGCAGCCTGGGGACAGGTCTCACCGGGGAGCTGTTTTTT.

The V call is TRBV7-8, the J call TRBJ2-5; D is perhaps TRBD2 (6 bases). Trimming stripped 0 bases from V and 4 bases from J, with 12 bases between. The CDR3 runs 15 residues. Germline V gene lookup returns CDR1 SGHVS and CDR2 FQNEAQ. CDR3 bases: TGTGCCAGCAGCTTAGCGGAACTAGCTGGAGAGACCCAGTACTTC. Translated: CASSLAELAGETQYF.

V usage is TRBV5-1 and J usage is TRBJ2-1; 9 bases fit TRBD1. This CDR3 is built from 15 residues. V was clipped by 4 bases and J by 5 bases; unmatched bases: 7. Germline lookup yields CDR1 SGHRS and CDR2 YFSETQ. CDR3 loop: CASSPGTGINNEQFF. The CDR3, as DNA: TGCGCCAGCAGCCCCGGGACAGGGATCAACAATGAGCAGTTCTTC.

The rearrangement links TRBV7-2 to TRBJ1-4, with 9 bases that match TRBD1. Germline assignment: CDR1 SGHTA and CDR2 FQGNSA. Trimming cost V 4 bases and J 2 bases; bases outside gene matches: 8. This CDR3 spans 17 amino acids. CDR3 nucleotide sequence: TGTGCCAGCAGCTCGCGGACAGGGGTCTCTACTAATGAAAAACTGTTTTTT. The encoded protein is CASSSRTGVSTNEKLFF.

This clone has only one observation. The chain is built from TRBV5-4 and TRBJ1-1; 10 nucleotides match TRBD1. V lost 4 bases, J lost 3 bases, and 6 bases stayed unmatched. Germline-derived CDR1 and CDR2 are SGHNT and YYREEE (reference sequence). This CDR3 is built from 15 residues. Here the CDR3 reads CASSPGQGGYTEAFF. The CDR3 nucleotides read TGTGCCAGCAGCCCCGGACAGGGGGGGTACACTGAAGCTTTCTTT.

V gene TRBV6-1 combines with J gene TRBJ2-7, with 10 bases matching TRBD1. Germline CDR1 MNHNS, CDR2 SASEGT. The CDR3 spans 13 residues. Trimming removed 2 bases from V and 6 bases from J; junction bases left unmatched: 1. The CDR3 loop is CASSERTGGEQYF. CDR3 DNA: TGTGCCAGCAGTGAACGGACAGGGGGCGAGCAGTACTTC.

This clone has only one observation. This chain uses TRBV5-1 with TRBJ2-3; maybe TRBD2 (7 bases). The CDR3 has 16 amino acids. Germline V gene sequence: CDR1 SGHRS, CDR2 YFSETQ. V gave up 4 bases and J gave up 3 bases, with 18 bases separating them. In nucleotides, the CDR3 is TGCGCCAGCAGCCGGGGAGGGGGGAAAGGGACAGATACGCAGTATTTT. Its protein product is CASSRGGGKGTDTQYF.

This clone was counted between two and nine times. CDR3 nucleotides: TGTGCCAGCAGTTATCTGGGAAGGGCGGGTGAGACCCAGTACTTC. Its protein product is CASSYLGRAGETQYF. The chain combines TRBV6-5 with TRBJ2-5, with D tentatively TRBD2 (5 bases). V dropped 3 bases and J dropped 5 bases, with 16 bases sitting between them. Germline V gene data show CDR1 as MNHEY and CDR2 as SVGAGI. This CDR3 is 15 amino acids long.

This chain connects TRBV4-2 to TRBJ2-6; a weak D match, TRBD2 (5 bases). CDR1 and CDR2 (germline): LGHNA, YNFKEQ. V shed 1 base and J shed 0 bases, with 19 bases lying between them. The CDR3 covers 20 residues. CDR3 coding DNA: TGTGCCAGCAGCCAAGTCGGTCGACCGGAGGCTCTCTCTGGGGCCAACGTCCTGACTTTC. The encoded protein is CASSQVGRPEALSGANVLTF.